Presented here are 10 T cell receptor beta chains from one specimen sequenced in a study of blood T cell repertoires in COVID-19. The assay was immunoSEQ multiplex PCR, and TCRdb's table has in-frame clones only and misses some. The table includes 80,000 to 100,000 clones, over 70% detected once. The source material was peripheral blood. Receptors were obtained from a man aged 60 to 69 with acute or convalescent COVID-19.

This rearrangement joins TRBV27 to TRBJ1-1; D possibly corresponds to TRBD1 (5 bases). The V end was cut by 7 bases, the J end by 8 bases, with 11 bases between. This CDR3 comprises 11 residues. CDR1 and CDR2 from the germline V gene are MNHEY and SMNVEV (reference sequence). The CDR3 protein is CASNGGFEAFF. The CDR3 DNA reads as TGTGCCAGCAACGGGGGTTTCGAAGCTTTCTTT.

In nucleotides, the CDR3 is TGCGCCAGCAGCCAAATCGGCGGGAGGGAAAATGAGCAGTTCTTC. The encoded protein is CASSQIGGRENEQFF. The genes are TRBV4-3 and TRBJ2-1; 9 bases agree with TRBD2. V shed 2 bases, J shed 7 bases, and the junction held 6 bases outside the gene matches. The germline gives CDR1 LGHNA, CDR2 YSLEER. The CDR3 extends over 15 amino acids.

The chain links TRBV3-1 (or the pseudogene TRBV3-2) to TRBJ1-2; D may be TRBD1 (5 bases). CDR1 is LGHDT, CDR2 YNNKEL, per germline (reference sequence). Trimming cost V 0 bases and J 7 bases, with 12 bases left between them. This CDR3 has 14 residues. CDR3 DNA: TGTGCCAGCAGCCAAGATAGCGGGGGTCGTGGCTACACCTTC. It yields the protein CASSQDSGGRGYTF.

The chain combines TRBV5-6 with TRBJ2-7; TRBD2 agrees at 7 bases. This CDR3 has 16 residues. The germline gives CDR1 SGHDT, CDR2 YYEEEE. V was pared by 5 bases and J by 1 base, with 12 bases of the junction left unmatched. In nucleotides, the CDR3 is TGTGCCAGCAGTAGGCCCGGGACTATTTTTTCCTACGAGCAGTACTTC. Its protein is CASSRPGTIFSYEQYF.

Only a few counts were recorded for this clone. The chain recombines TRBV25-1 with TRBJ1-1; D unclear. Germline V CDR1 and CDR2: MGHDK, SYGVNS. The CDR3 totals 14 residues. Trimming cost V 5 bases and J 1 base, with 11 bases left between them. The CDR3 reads CASSSRDSNTEAFF. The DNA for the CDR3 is TGTGCCAGCAGTTCGAGGGATTCGAACACTGAAGCTTTCTTT.

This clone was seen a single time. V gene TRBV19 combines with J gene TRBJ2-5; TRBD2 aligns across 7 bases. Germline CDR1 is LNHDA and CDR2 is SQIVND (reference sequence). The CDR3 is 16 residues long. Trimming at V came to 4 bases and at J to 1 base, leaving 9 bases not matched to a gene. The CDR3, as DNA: TGTGCCAGTAGTAAGGGAGGGCCGGCCTCCCAAGAGACCCAGTACTTC. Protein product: CASSKGGPASQETQYF.

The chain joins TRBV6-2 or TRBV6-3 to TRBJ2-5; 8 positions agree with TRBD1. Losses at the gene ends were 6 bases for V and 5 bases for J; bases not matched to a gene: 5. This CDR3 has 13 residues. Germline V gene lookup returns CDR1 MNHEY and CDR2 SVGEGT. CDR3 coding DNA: TGTGCCAGCAGCTTGACAGGGGTTGAGACCCAGTACTTC. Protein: CASSLTGVETQYF.

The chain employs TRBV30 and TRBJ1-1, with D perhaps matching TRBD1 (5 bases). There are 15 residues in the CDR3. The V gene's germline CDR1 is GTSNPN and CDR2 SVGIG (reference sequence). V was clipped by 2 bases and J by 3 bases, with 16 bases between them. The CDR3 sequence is CAWSREGGGYTEAFF. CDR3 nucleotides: TGTGCCTGGAGTCGAGAGGGTGGGGGGTACACTGAAGCTTTCTTT.

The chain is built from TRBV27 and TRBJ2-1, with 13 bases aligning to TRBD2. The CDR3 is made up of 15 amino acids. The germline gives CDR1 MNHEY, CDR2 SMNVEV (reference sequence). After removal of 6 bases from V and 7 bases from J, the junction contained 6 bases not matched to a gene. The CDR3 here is CASSLGLAGRNEQFF. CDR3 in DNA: TGTGCCAGCAGCCTGGGACTAGCGGGACGAAATGAGCAGTTCTTC.

The chain's CDR3 is CASSLGTSGSKDTQYF. Here the CDR3 DNA reads TGCGCCAGCAGCTTAGGGACTAGCGGGAGTAAGGATACGCAGTATTTT. The chain joins TRBV5-1 to TRBJ2-3; 14 nucleotides align to TRBD2. This CDR3 is built from 16 residues. Germline V gene sequence: CDR1 SGHRS, CDR2 YFSETQ. Trimming cost V 2 bases and J 6 bases; bases outside gene matches: 5.